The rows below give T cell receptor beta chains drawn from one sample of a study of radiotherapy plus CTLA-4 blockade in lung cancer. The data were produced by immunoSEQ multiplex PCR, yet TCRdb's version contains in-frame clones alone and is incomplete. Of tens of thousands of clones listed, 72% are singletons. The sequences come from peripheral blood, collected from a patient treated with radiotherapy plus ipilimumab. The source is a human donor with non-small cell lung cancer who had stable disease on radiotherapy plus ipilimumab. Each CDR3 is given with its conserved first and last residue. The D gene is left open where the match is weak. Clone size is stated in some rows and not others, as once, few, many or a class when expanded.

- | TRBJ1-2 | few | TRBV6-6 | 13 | CASSYTAQYGYTF | TGTGCCAGCAGTTACACCGCCCAGTATGGCTACACCTTC
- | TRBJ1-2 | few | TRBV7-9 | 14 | CASSLISSGIGYTF | TGTGCCAGCAGCTTAATATCTTCCGGTATTGGCTACACCTTC
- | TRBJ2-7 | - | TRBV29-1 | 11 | CSVAGIHEQYF | TGCAGCGTTGCGGGGATCCACGAGCAGTACTTC
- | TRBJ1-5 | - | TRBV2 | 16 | CASSETGRSLNQPQHF | TGTGCCAGCAGTGAAACAGGGCGGTCTCTTAATCAGCCCCAGCATTTT
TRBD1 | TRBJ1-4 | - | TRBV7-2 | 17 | CASSLGQGASGNEKLFF | TGTGCCAGCAGCTTAGGACAGGGGGCATCGGGTAATGAAAAACTGTTTTTT
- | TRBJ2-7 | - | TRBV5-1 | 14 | CASSTQDGTYEQYF | TGCGCCAGCAGTACTCAGGACGGGACCTACGAGCAGTACTTC
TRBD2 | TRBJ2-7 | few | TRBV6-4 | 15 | CADPRSGGLSYEQYF | TGTGCTGATCCCCGCAGCGGGGGCCTCTCCTACGAGCAGTACTTC
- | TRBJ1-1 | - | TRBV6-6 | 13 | CASRRTENTEAFF | TGTGCCAGCAGGAGGACAGAGAACACTGAAGCTTTCTTT
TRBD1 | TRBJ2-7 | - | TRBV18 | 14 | CASSPGTGIYEQYF | TGTGCCAGCTCACCAGGGACAGGGATCTACGAGCAGTACTTC
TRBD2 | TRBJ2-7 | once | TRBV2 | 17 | CASTRGTSGLRSYEQYF | TGTGCCAGCACCCGGGGGACTAGCGGGCTCCGCTCCTACGAGCAGTACTTC
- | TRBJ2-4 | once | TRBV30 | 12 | CAWSVAGNIQYF | TGTGCCTGGAGTGTAGCCGGAAACATTCAGTACTTC
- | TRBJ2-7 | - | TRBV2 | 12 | CASSDRPYEQYF | TGTGCCAGCAGTGACAGGCCCTACGAGCAGTACTTC
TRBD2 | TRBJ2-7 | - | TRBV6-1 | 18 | CASSERIAGGASSYEQYF | TGTGCCAGCAGTGAACGGATAGCGGGGGGCGCCTCCTCCTACGAGCAGTACTTC
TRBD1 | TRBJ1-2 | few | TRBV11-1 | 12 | CASSGTVYGYTF | TGTGCCAGCTCCGGGACAGTCTATGGCTACACCTTC
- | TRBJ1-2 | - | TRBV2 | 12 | CASSGGGVGYTF | TGTGCCAGCAGTGGGGGAGGCGTAGGCTACACCTTC
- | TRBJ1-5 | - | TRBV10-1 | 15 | CASSGGRGSGQPQHF | TGCGCCAGCTCGGGGGGACGGGGGTCCGGTCAGCCCCAGCATTTT
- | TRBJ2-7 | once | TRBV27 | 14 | CASRPSGKPPEQYF | TGTGCCAGCCGCCCCTCCGGGAAACCCCCCGAGCAGTACTTC
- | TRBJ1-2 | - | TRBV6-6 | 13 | CASSYSYSDGYTF | TGTGCCAGCAGTTACAGTTATAGTGATGGCTACACCTTC
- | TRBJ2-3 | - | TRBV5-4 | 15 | CASSSVTGGTDTQYF | TGTGCCAGCAGCTCGGTCACGGGAGGCACAGATACGCAGTATTTT
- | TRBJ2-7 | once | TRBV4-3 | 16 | CASSQGAGSPSYEQYF | TGCGCCAGCAGCCAAGGGGCTGGGTCGCCCTCCTACGAGCAGTACTTC
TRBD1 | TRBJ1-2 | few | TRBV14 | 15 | CASSRDRGHSYGYTF | TGTGCCAGCAGCCGAGACAGGGGGCATAGCTATGGCTACACCTTC
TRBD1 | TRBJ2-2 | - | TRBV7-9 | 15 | CASSSSTGWTGELFF | TGTGCCAGCAGCTCCTCGACAGGGTGGACCGGGGAGCTGTTTTTT
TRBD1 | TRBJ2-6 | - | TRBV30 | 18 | CAWNRDRGLSSGANVLTF | TGTGCCTGGAACCGGGACAGGGGTCTCTCCTCTGGGGCCAACGTCCTGACTTTC
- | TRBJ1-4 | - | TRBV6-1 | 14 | CASSEVGGDEKLFF | TGTGCCAGCAGTGAAGTGGGAGGAGACGAAAAACTGTTTTTT
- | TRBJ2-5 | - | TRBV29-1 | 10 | CSARQGTQYF | TGCAGCGCCAGGCAAGGGACCCAGTACTTC
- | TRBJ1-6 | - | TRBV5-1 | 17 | CASSLAGGAAVDSPLHF | TGCGCCAGCAGCTTGGCCGGGGGGGCGGCAGTTGATTCACCCCTCCACTTT
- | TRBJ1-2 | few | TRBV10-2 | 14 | CASSAAGALVGYTF | TGCGCCAGCAGTGCGGCAGGGGCCTTGGTTGGCTACACCTTC
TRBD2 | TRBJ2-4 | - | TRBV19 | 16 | CASSQLSSGGRDIQYF | TGTGCCAGTAGCCAACTTTCTAGCGGGGGGAGAGACATTCAGTACTTC